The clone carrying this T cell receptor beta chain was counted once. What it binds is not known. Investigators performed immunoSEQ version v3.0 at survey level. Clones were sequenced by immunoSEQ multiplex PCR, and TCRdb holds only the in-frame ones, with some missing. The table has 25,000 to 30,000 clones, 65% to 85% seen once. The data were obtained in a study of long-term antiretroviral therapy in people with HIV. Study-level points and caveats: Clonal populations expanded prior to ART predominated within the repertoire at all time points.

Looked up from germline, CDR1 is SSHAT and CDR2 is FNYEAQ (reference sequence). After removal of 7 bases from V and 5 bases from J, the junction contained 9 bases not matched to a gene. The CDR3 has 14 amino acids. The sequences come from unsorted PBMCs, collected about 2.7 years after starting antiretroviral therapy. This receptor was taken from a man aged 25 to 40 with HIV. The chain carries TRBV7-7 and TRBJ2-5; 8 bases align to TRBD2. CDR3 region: CASTRGGVGETQYF. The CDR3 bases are TGTGCCAGCACCCGGGGGGGAGTTGGTGAGACCCAGTACTTC.